What follows is one T cell receptor beta chain and its context. Its antigen is unidentified. Sequenced by immunoSEQ multiplex PCR; TCRdb stores in-frame clones only, minus some. The table includes around 120,000 clones, around 84% detected once. Per germline, CDR1 SGHRS and CDR2 YFSETQ. The CDR3 is 17 residues long. V was pared by 2 bases and J by 2 bases, with 17 bases between. The data were taken from a study of T cell responses to AZD1222 COVID-19 vaccine. Study-wide points: Just six AZD1222 recipients were seropositive at baseline. Donors skewed white British and female; clonal diversity was possibly underestimated. Without day 14 samples, only post-peak T cell repertoires were studied. Reportedly, close to half of spike-specific TCRs are directed against unmutated variant regions.

The V and J genes are TRBV5-1 and TRBJ2-1; TRBD2 might be the D (6 bases). Material: peripheral blood, obtained 28 days after the second AZD1222 dose. This TCR was sampled from an adult who received the AZD1222 COVID-19 vaccine. The CDR3 sequence is CASSLGDSSVTYNEQFF. DNA of the CDR3: TGCGCCAGCAGCTTAGGGGACTCCTCTGTGACCTACAATGAGCAGTTCTTC.